A selection of T cell receptor beta chains follows, all from one sample in a study of cytomegalovirus exposure and HLA in healthy donors. Sequencing used immunoSEQ multiplex PCR; TCRdb keeps in-frame clones, though not all of them. In total, the table holds over 20,000 clones. The sequencing sample was made of PBMCs. The source of these receptors is a man in his 60s in good health and CMV-seropositive. Both conserved end residues are part of each CDR3. A D gene is named only where the DNA matches it firmly. Some rows mark clone size as missing; the rest say once, few, many or name a class of expanded clone.

TRBJ1-2 | TRBD1 | TRBV5-1 | . | TGCGCCAGCAGCTCCGGCGACAGGGGATTCTATGGCTACACCTTC | CASSSGDRGFYGYTF
TRBJ2-1 | TRBD1 | TRBV29-1 | . | TGCAGCGTTGATGGTACAGGGGGCGGGGAGCAGTTCTTC | CSVDGTGGGEQFF
TRBJ1-1 | . | TRBV9 | . | TGTGCCAGCAGCGTAAATACCGGGACACCTGAAGCTTTCTTT | CASSVNTGTPEAFF
TRBJ2-7 | . | TRBV27 | medium-sized | TGTGCCAGCAGGCCCGTCTGGCGGGGCTCCTACGAGCAGTACTTC | CASRPVWRGSYEQYF
TRBJ2-5 | TRBD2 | TRBV27 | . | TGTGCCAGCAGTTTCCGAGGGCTAGCGGAAGAGACCCAGTACTTC | CASSFRGLAEETQYF
TRBJ2-5 | . | TRBV7-2 | . | TGTGCCAGCAGCTCCGGACAGTTAAGGGAGACCCAGTACTTC | CASSSGQLRETQYF
TRBJ2-5 | TRBD1 | TRBV4-2 | . | TGTGCCAGCAGCCAAGAAGGGACAGGGAAGGGAGAGACCCAGTACTTC | CASSQEGTGKGETQYF
TRBJ2-1 | TRBD2 | TRBV27 | medium-sized | TGTGCCAGCAGTCGGACTAGCGTATACAATGAGCAGTTCTTC | CASSRTSVYNEQFF
TRBJ2-2 | . | TRBV11-3 | . | TGTGCCAGCAGCTCCAGAGGAGGGGGGGTGGGCACCGGGGAGCTGTTTTTT | CASSSRGGGVGTGELFF
TRBJ2-2 | TRBD1 | TRBV12-5 | . | TGTGCTAGTGGTCCCTCGGACAGGGTACACGGGGAGCTGTTTTTT | CASGPSDRVHGELFF
TRBJ2-1 | TRBD2 | TRBV4-2 | . | TGTGCCAGCAGCCAAGTAGTGCGGACTAGCGGGACCAATGAGCAGTTCTTC | CASSQVVRTSGTNEQFF
TRBJ2-2 | TRBD2 | TRBV27 | . | TGTGCCAGCAGTTTATTCGGACTAGCGGGAAGGACCGGGGAGCTGTTTTTT | CASSLFGLAGRTGELFF
TRBJ1-5 | TRBD1 | TRBV10-1 | . | TGCGCCAGCAGCCGGGACAGGGATCAGCCCCAGCATTTT | CASSRDRDQPQHF
TRBJ1-1 | . | TRBV27 | . | TGTGCCAGCAGCCTTAAGAGGAACACTGAAGCTTTCTTT | CASSLKRNTEAFF
TRBJ2-1 | . | TRBV20-1 | . | TGCAGTGCTAAATCGGTTAATGAGCAGTTCTTC | CSAKSVNEQFF